Listed below are T cell receptor beta chains from one sample, sequenced in a study of cytomegalovirus exposure and HLA in healthy donors. Some clones are missing from TCRdb's copy, which holds only in-frame ones; the method was immunoSEQ multiplex PCR. Among about 110,000 clones listed, approximately 85% were seen once. Sequencing input: PBMCs. Receptor source: a woman aged 18-35 years in good health and CMV-seronegative. CDR3s include the opening cysteine and the closing phenylalanine or tryptophan. The D gene is left open where the match is weak. Not every row has a clone size; where given, it reads once, few, many or a size class.

v_gene: TRBV28; abundance: NA; d_gene: NA; j_gene: TRBJ1-1; CDR3aa: CASSSRGPEAFF; CDR3nt: TGTGCCAGCAGTTCACGCGGCCCTGAAGCTTTCTTT
v_gene: TRBV7-6; abundance: NA; d_gene: NA; j_gene: TRBJ2-2; CDR3aa: CASSLTGSGELFF; CDR3nt: TGTGCCAGCAGCTTAACGGGTTCCGGGGAGCTGTTTTTT
v_gene: TRBV19; abundance: NA; d_gene: NA; j_gene: TRBJ1-1; CDR3aa: CASSVTLTPNTEAFF; CDR3nt: TGTGCCAGTAGTGTGACCTTGACACCGAACACTGAAGCTTTCTTT
v_gene: TRBV5-6; abundance: few; d_gene: NA; j_gene: TRBJ1-2; CDR3aa: CASSLMVLGARGYTF; CDR3nt: TGTGCCAGCAGCTTAATGGTTCTGGGGGCGCGGGGCTACACCTTC
v_gene: TRBV11-3; abundance: NA; d_gene: TRBD1; j_gene: TRBJ2-1; CDR3aa: CASSRDRDYNEQFF; CDR3nt: TGTGCCAGCAGCCGGGACAGGGACTACAATGAGCAGTTCTTC
v_gene: TRBV25-1; abundance: once; d_gene: TRBD2; j_gene: TRBJ2-7; CDR3aa: CASSEWGTTSGVSYEQYF; CDR3nt: TGTGCCAGCAGTGAATGGGGAACTACTAGCGGGGTCTCCTACGAGCAGTACTTC
v_gene: TRBV5-6; abundance: few; d_gene: NA; j_gene: TRBJ2-7; CDR3aa: CASTIQYSNYEQYF; CDR3nt: TGTGCCAGCACCATTCAATACAGTAACTACGAGCAGTACTTC
v_gene: TRBV6-5; abundance: NA; d_gene: NA; j_gene: TRBJ1-1; CDR3aa: CASRSMNTEAFF; CDR3nt: TGTGCCAGCAGAAGCATGAACACTGAAGCTTTCTTT
v_gene: TRBV7-6; abundance: few; d_gene: NA; j_gene: TRBJ1-5; CDR3aa: CASSLAQGNQPQHF; CDR3nt: TGTGCCAGCAGCTTGGCACAGGGCAATCAGCCCCAGCATTTT
v_gene: TRBV6-5; abundance: NA; d_gene: TRBD2; j_gene: TRBJ2-7; CDR3aa: CASSYRGVADSYEQYF; CDR3nt: TGTGCCAGCAGTTACCGGGGGGTTGCGGATTCCTACGAGCAGTACTTC
v_gene: TRBV10-3; abundance: NA; d_gene: TRBD1; j_gene: TRBJ1-4; CDR3aa: CAISESDRGNEKLFF; CDR3nt: TGTGCCATCAGTGAGTCTGACAGGGGGAATGAAAAACTGTTTTTT
v_gene: TRBV11-2; abundance: NA; d_gene: NA; j_gene: TRBJ1-1; CDR3aa: CVSSLGAAEAFF; CDR3nt: TGTGTCAGCAGTTTGGGGGCGGCTGAAGCTTTCTTT
v_gene: TRBV5-1; abundance: once; d_gene: TRBD2; j_gene: TRBJ2-5; CDR3aa: CASSFTGPSGETQYF; CDR3nt: TGCGCCAGCAGCTTCACCGGGCCTAGCGGAGAGACCCAGTACTTC
v_gene: TRBV6-4; abundance: NA; d_gene: NA; j_gene: TRBJ2-2; CDR3aa: CASSPTSSGELFF; CDR3nt: TGTGCCAGCAGCCCGACTTCTTCCGGGGAGCTGTTTTTT
v_gene: TRBV5-4; abundance: NA; d_gene: NA; j_gene: TRBJ2-1; CDR3aa: CASRDSYEQFF; CDR3nt: TGTGCCAGCAGAGATAGCTATGAGCAGTTCTTC
v_gene: TRBV10-2; abundance: NA; d_gene: TRBD1; j_gene: TRBJ1-5; CDR3aa: CASSTGTGGNQPQHF; CDR3nt: TGCGCCAGCAGCACCGGGACAGGGGGCAATCAGCCCCAGCATTTT
v_gene: TRBV5-4; abundance: NA; d_gene: NA; j_gene: TRBJ2-7; CDR3aa: CASSLDSPEQYF; CDR3nt: TGTGCCAGCAGCTTGGACAGTCCCGAGCAGTACTTC
v_gene: TRBV7-9; abundance: NA; d_gene: NA; j_gene: TRBJ2-7; CDR3aa: CASSLVTEAYEQYF; CDR3nt: TGTGCCAGCAGCTTAGTAACAGAAGCCTACGAGCAGTACTTC
v_gene: TRBV25-1; abundance: few; d_gene: TRBD1; j_gene: TRBJ1-2; CDR3aa: CASVGQGANGYTF; CDR3nt: TGTGCCAGCGTTGGACAGGGGGCGAATGGCTACACCTTC
v_gene: TRBV10-2; abundance: NA; d_gene: TRBD1; j_gene: TRBJ2-5; CDR3aa: CASSEMGTGMETQYF; CDR3nt: TGCGCCAGCAGTGAGATGGGGACAGGGATGGAGACCCAGTACTTC
v_gene: TRBV6-1; abundance: NA; d_gene: TRBD1; j_gene: TRBJ1-6; CDR3aa: CAGGQDYNSPLHF; CDR3nt: TGTGCCGGAGGACAGGATTATAATTCACCCCTCCACTTT
v_gene: TRBV5-6; abundance: once; d_gene: NA; j_gene: TRBJ2-7; CDR3aa: CASSLELGHSEQYF; CDR3nt: TGTGCCAGCAGCTTGGAGTTAGGACACAGCGAGCAGTACTTC
v_gene: TRBV28; abundance: NA; d_gene: TRBD2; j_gene: TRBJ2-3; CDR3aa: CASSPLKLAGGLDTQYF; CDR3nt: TGTGCCAGCAGTCCCTTAAAACTAGCGGGGGGGCTAGATACGCAGTATTTT
v_gene: TRBV4-1; abundance: NA; d_gene: TRBD1; j_gene: TRBJ1-2; CDR3aa: CASSHFDRDTMCYTF; CDR3nt: TGCGCCAGCAGCCATTTTGACAGGGATACTATGTGCTACACCTTC
v_gene: TRBV5-3; abundance: NA; d_gene: NA; j_gene: TRBJ2-7; CDR3aa: CARSLVGGGIYEQYF; CDR3nt: TGTGCCAGAAGCTTGGTCGGCGGAGGGATTTACGAGCAGTACTTC
v_gene: TRBV5-6; abundance: NA; d_gene: NA; j_gene: TRBJ1-2; CDR3aa: CASSTGQSNYGYTF; CDR3nt: TGTGCCAGCAGCACAGGACAGTCTAACTATGGCTACACCTTC
v_gene: TRBV6-5; abundance: NA; d_gene: TRBD1; j_gene: TRBJ1-6; CDR3aa: CASRSDRGRNSPLHF; CDR3nt: TGTGCCAGCAGGTCAGACAGGGGTAGGAATTCACCCCTCCACTTT
v_gene: TRBV9; abundance: NA; d_gene: TRBD2; j_gene: TRBJ2-3; CDR3aa: CASSGASGGDTQYF; CDR3nt: TGTGCCAGCAGCGGGGCTAGCGGGGGAGATACGCAGTATTTT
v_gene: TRBV27; abundance: NA; d_gene: NA; j_gene: TRBJ1-2; CDR3aa: CASSVTGSRGYGYTF; CDR3nt: TGTGCCAGCAGCGTTACCGGGAGCCGGGGCTATGGCTACACCTTC
v_gene: TRBV5-8; abundance: NA; d_gene: NA; j_gene: TRBJ1-6; CDR3aa: CASSSGRASPLHF; CDR3nt: TGTGCCAGCAGCTCCGGCAGGGCTTCACCCCTCCACTTT
v_gene: TRBV10-1; abundance: NA; d_gene: NA; j_gene: TRBJ2-3; CDR3aa: CASSETKTASTDTQYF; CDR3nt: TGCGCCAGCAGTGAGACCAAGACAGCTAGCACAGATACGCAGTATTTT
v_gene: TRBV25-1; abundance: NA; d_gene: NA; j_gene: TRBJ2-6; CDR3aa: CASSESTGLGANVLTF; CDR3nt: TGTGCCAGCAGTGAATCCACCGGTCTTGGGGCCAACGTCCTGACTTTC
v_gene: TRBV10-1; abundance: NA; d_gene: TRBD2; j_gene: TRBJ2-3; CDR3aa: CASSEERGPSGTQYF; CDR3nt: TGCGCCAGCAGTGAGGAGCGGGGCCCCTCGGGTACGCAGTATTTT
v_gene: TRBV2; abundance: NA; d_gene: NA; j_gene: TRBJ2-1; CDR3aa: CASSDPRRDEQFF; CDR3nt: TGTGCCAGCAGTGATCCTCGACGGGATGAGCAGTTCTTC
v_gene: TRBV5-8; abundance: NA; d_gene: NA; j_gene: TRBJ2-7; CDR3aa: CASSLGGDEQYF; CDR3nt: TGTGCCAGCAGCTTAGGAGGGGACGAGCAGTACTTC
v_gene: TRBV6-7; abundance: NA; d_gene: NA; j_gene: TRBJ1-4; CDR3aa: CASSYFRTERTNEKLFF; CDR3nt: TGTGCCAGCAGTTACTTCAGGACAGAACGAACTAATGAAAAACTGTTTTTT
v_gene: TRBV6-6; abundance: few; d_gene: TRBD2; j_gene: TRBJ2-5; CDR3aa: CASARDYEGETQYF; CDR3nt: TGTGCCAGTGCCCGGGACTATGAAGGAGAGACCCAGTACTTC
v_gene: TRBV25-1; abundance: few; d_gene: NA; j_gene: TRBJ1-2; CDR3aa: CASSESQGGDYGYTF; CDR3nt: TGTGCCAGCAGTGAATCCCAGGGCGGGGACTATGGCTACACCTTC
v_gene: TRBV15; abundance: few; d_gene: NA; j_gene: TRBJ2-5; CDR3aa: CATSRDPPLLETQYF; CDR3nt: TGTGCCACCAGCAGAGATCCCCCTTTGTTGGAGACCCAGTACTTC
v_gene: TRBV6-6; abundance: NA; d_gene: NA; j_gene: TRBJ2-7; CDR3aa: CASMVESSYEQYF; CDR3nt: TGTGCCAGCATGGTAGAAAGCTCCTACGAGCAGTACTTC
v_gene: TRBV19; abundance: NA; d_gene: TRBD1; j_gene: TRBJ1-6; CDR3aa: CASRGTGSSYNSPLHF; CDR3nt: TGTGCCAGTAGGGGGACAGGAAGCTCCTATAATTCACCCCTCCACTTT
v_gene: TRBV4-1; abundance: NA; d_gene: TRBD2; j_gene: TRBJ2-1; CDR3aa: CASSQVAGEAYNEQFF; CDR3nt: TGCGCCAGCAGCCAAGTAGCGGGAGAGGCCTACAATGAGCAGTTCTTC
v_gene: TRBV25-1; abundance: NA; d_gene: NA; j_gene: TRBJ1-2; CDR3aa: CASGSAANYGYTF; CDR3nt: TGTGCCAGTGGGTCTGCGGCTAACTATGGCTACACCTTC
v_gene: TRBV14; abundance: NA; d_gene: NA; j_gene: TRBJ1-3; CDR3aa: CASSQVHREGNTIYF; CDR3nt: TGTGCCAGCAGCCAAGTCCACAGGGAAGGAAACACCATATATTTT
v_gene: TRBV11-3; abundance: NA; d_gene: NA; j_gene: TRBJ2-3; CDR3aa: CASSLAGVSTDTQYF; CDR3nt: TGTGCCAGCAGCTTAGCGGGGGTTAGCACAGATACGCAGTATTTT
v_gene: TRBV6-1; abundance: NA; d_gene: NA; j_gene: TRBJ2-2; CDR3aa: CASSDTLNRGGLSGELFF; CDR3nt: TGTGCCAGCAGTGACACCTTAAACAGGGGAGGACTTTCCGGGGAGCTGTTTTTT
v_gene: TRBV5-6; abundance: NA; d_gene: NA; j_gene: TRBJ2-1; CDR3aa: CASSLDRVGWNEQFF; CDR3nt: TGTGCCAGCAGCTTGGACAGGGTTGGGTGGAATGAGCAGTTCTTC
v_gene: TRBV18; abundance: NA; d_gene: TRBD1; j_gene: TRBJ2-3; CDR3aa: CASSPLGGQATDTQYF; CDR3nt: TGTGCCAGCTCACCATTGGGTGGACAGGCTACAGATACGCAGTATTTT
v_gene: TRBV7-6; abundance: NA; d_gene: TRBD1; j_gene: TRBJ1-2; CDR3aa: CASSLGQGYGYTF; CDR3nt: TGTGCCAGCAGCTTAGGACAGGGCTATGGCTACACCTTC
v_gene: TRBV27; abundance: NA; d_gene: TRBD1; j_gene: TRBJ2-2; CDR3aa: CAAGPQGTGGFGELFF; CDR3nt: TGTGCCGCGGGGCCTCAGGGGACAGGGGGTTTCGGGGAGCTGTTTTTT
v_gene: TRBV5-1; abundance: NA; d_gene: NA; j_gene: TRBJ1-2; CDR3aa: CASSLAGGGSYGYTF; CDR3nt: TGCGCCAGCAGCTTGGCCGGGGGCGGGAGCTATGGCTACACCTTC
v_gene: TRBV11-2; abundance: NA; d_gene: TRBD1; j_gene: TRBJ1-1; CDR3aa: CASSQGVTEAFF; CDR3nt: TGTGCCAGCAGCCAGGGGGTCACTGAAGCTTTCTTT